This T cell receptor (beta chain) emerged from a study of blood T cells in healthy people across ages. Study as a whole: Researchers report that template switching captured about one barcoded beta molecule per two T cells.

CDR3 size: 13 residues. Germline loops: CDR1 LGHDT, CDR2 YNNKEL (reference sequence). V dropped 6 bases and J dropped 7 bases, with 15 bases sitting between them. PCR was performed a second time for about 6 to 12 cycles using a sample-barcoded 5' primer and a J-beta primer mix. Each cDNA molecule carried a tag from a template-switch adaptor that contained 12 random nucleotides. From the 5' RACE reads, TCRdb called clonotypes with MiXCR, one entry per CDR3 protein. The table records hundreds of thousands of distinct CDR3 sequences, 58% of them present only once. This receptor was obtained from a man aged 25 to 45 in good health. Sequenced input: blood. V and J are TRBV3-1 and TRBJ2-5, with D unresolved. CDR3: CASSPRQEGTQYF. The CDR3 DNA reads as TGTGCCAGCAGTCCCCGTCAGGAAGGGACCCAGTACTTC.